The rows below give T cell receptor beta chains drawn from one sample of a study of blood T cells in healthy people across ages. TCRdb reprocessed the 5' RACE reads via MiXCR and lists one record per CDR3 protein. The table shows some 790,000 distinct CDR3 sequences, with around 26% occurring only once. The sequenced material came from blood. The receptors come from an elderly woman in good health. Each CDR3 is given with its conserved first and last residue. D genes are given only for firm matches. Only part of the rows carry a size: once, few, many, or a class if the clone is expanded.

v_gene	d_gene	j_gene	abundance	CDR3nt	CDR3aa
TRBV27	NA	TRBJ1-5	NA	TGTGCCAGCAGTTTGCGCGGGCAAAGGGGAAATCAGCCCCAGCATTTT	CASSLRGQRGNQPQHF
TRBV4-3	NA	TRBJ1-2	NA	TGCGCCAGCAGCCAAGATCATAGAGGGGTGGGTGGCTACACCTTC	CASSQDHRGVGGYTF
TRBV12-3/TRBV12-4	NA	TRBJ2-1	many	TGTGCCAGCAGTCTAAACGGCGGGGAGATTTACAATGAGCAGTTCTTC	CASSLNGGEIYNEQFF
TRBV20-1	TRBD2	TRBJ2-3	many	TGCAGTGCTAGAGATCGGCTAGGACTAGCGATACAAGGGGATACGCAGTATTTT	CSARDRLGLAIQGDTQYF
TRBV5-1	NA	TRBJ1-6	NA	TGCGCCAGCAGCTTGTCGGCACCCGACGATTCACCCCTCCACTTT	CASSLSAPDDSPLHF
TRBV7-2	NA	TRBJ1-6	NA	TGTGCCAGCAGCCCCCGAGAGATGAGGGCCTTCTCCTATAATTCACCCCTCCACTTT	CASSPREMRAFSYNSPLHF
TRBV5-1	NA	TRBJ1-1	few	TGCGCCAGCAGTCGTGGGACTGCAATGAACACTGAAGCTTTCTTT	CASSRGTAMNTEAFF
TRBV10-3	NA	TRBJ1-2	NA	TGTGCCATCAGTGAGGGGGCCCACTATGGCTACACCTTC	CAISEGAHYGYTF
TRBV20-1	NA	TRBJ2-3	many	TGCAGTGCTAGATACCCGAGCTGGGGAATGGATACGCAGTATTTT	CSARYPSWGMDTQYF
TRBV20-1	TRBD1	TRBJ1-5	NA	TGCAGTGCTAGTGCGTCGGCAGGGGGCTACCAGCCCCAGCATTTT	CSASASAGGYQPQHF
TRBV10-3	NA	TRBJ1-4	many	TGTGCCATCAGTGAGACCCGTGAAAAACTGTTTTTT	CAISETREKLFF
TRBV7-2	TRBD2	TRBJ2-1	many	TGTGCCAGCAGCTTCAAGCGGGGGGGCGTTGAGCAGTTCTTC	CASSFKRGGVEQFF
TRBV6-1	TRBD1	TRBJ1-1	few	TGTGCCAGCAGCCCATCGGGGACAGAGAACACTGAAGCTTTCTTT	CASSPSGTENTEAFF
TRBV5-1	TRBD2	TRBJ2-3	many	TGCGCCAGCAGCTTGACTAGCGGGGCCCTAAGAGATACGCAGTATTTT	CASSLTSGALRDTQYF
TRBV7-8	NA	TRBJ2-5	many	TGTGCCAGCAGCTTAGGGGATGGCAGCGCTCTTGGGACCCAGTACTTC	CASSLGDGSALGTQYF
TRBV20-1	NA	TRBJ1-6	few	TGCAGTGCTAGGGGAGAGAAATCGGGGAATTCACCCCTCCACTTT	CSARGEKSGNSPLHF
TRBV7-9	NA	TRBJ2-2	NA	TGTGCCAGCAGATGGGGCAGGGCGAACACCGGGGAGCTGTTTTTT	CASRWGRANTGELFF
TRBV5-1	TRBD1	TRBJ2-1	few	TGCGCCAGCAGCTTTGGACAGGGGAAGGTCAATGAGCAGTTCTTC	CASSFGQGKVNEQFF
TRBV6-2/TRBV6-3	NA	TRBJ1-2	many	TGTGCCAGCAGCTATTACTATGGCTACACCTTC	CASSYYYGYTF
TRBV20-1	NA	TRBJ2-4	many	TGCAGTGCTGGGGCCAAAAACATTCAGTACTTC	CSAGAKNIQYF
TRBV15	NA	TRBJ1-2	many	TGTGCCACCAGCAGGCAATGGGGCTATGGCTACACCTTC	CATSRQWGYGYTF
TRBV7-8	NA	TRBJ1-2	many	TGTGCCAGCAGCTTAGGACTGGCGGGGGACTATGGCTACACCTTC	CASSLGLAGDYGYTF
TRBV4-1	NA	TRBJ1-2	few	TGCGCCGGCAGCCAAGAGCGGAATCCTTATGGCTACACCTTC	CAGSQERNPYGYTF
TRBV7-6	NA	TRBJ2-7	many	TGTGCCAGCAGCTTATTTGGGGGAAGCTACGAGCAGTACTTC	CASSLFGGSYEQYF
TRBV24-1	NA	TRBJ1-1	NA	TGTGCCACCGAGGACGGCGCTGAAGCTTTCTTT	CATEDGAEAFF
TRBV6-5	TRBD2	TRBJ2-1	many	TGTGCCAGCAGTCACCAAGGGACTAGCGGGGTTAATGAGCAGTTCTTC	CASSHQGTSGVNEQFF
TRBV5-1	NA	TRBJ1-4	NA	TGCGCCAGCAGCTTTATAGGGGAGGGCAATGAAAAACTGTCTTTT	CASSFIGEGNEKLSF
TRBV6-2/TRBV6-3	TRBD1	TRBJ2-7	many	TGTGCCAGCAGTTACGGGACAGGAGATTACGAGCAGTACTTC	CASSYGTGDYEQYF
TRBV3-1	NA	TRBJ2-1	few	TGTGCCAGCAGCCCCCTCGGAGGAGCGATTGAGCAGTTCTTC	CASSPLGGAIEQFF
TRBV6-6	TRBD2	TRBJ2-5	NA	TGTGCCAACAGTTACAGCGGGGGGGCGGGGGAGACCCAGTACTTC	CANSYSGGAGETQYF
TRBV7-2	TRBD2	TRBJ2-3	many	TGTGCCAGCACCCTAGCGGGGACCTGGGATACGCAGTATTTT	CASTLAGTWDTQYF
TRBV7-9	TRBD2	TRBJ2-2	few	TGTGCCAGCAGCTTACCCCAGCGGGGGGGAATGAACACCGGGGAGCTGTTTTTT	CASSLPQRGGMNTGELFF
TRBV6-5	TRBD2	TRBJ2-7	NA	TGTGCCAGCAGTTTCAATCCCTCGACTAGCGGGAGAACCTACGAGCAGTACTTC	CASSFNPSTSGRTYEQYF
TRBV20-1	NA	TRBJ2-2	few	TGCAGTGCTAGAGGAGGGTCAGGGAGAAACACCGGGGAGCTGTTTTTT	CSARGGSGRNTGELFF
TRBV7-2	NA	TRBJ1-1	NA	TGTGCCAGCGGGTTGTACACTGAAGCTTTCTTT	CASGLYTEAFF
TRBV12-3/TRBV12-4	TRBD2	TRBJ2-3	few	TGTGCCAGCAGTTCCCGCCGGGGGGTTAGCGGGGGAGAATTGAGCACAGATACGCAGTATTTT	CASSSRRGVSGGELSTDTQYF
TRBV20-1	TRBD1	TRBJ1-2	few	TGCAGTGCGAGGGTCCACCTGACAGGGAGCGGTGGCTACACCTTC	CSARVHLTGSGGYTF
TRBV12-3/TRBV12-4	NA	TRBJ1-5	many	TGTGCCAGCAGCGACAGATATCAGCCCCAGCATTTT	CASSDRYQPQHF
TRBV7-2	TRBD2	TRBJ2-1	NA	TGTGCCAGCAGCTTGGACACTGGGGAGGGAAATGAGCAGTTCTTC	CASSLDTGEGNEQFF
TRBV7-2	NA	TRBJ2-1	many	TGTGCCAGCACCATTCGAGGCATTGCTTCCTACAATGAGCAGTTCTTC	CASTIRGIASYNEQFF
TRBV11-2	TRBD2	TRBJ2-5	NA	TGTGCCAGCAGCTTAGTGAATAGCGGGGGATACAATGAGCAGTACTTC	CASSLVNSGGYNEQYF
TRBV5-1	TRBD2	TRBJ2-5	NA	TGCGCCAGCAGCACGCAGGGACGGGGAGGGGAGACCCAGTACTTC	CASSTQGRGGETQYF
TRBV3-1	NA	TRBJ2-5	NA	TGTGCCAGCCTGTTGGTTGTTTCCCAAGAGACCCAGTACTTC	CASLLVVSQETQYF
TRBV6-1	NA	TRBJ2-7	many	TGTGCCAGCACCGAGAGGGGATATTGGGCCTACGAGCAGTACTTC	CASTERGYWAYEQYF
TRBV7-8	NA	TRBJ1-2	many	TGTGCCAGCAGTGGTCCGCGGGTGACAGAAACTAACTATGGCTACACCTTC	CASSGPRVTETNYGYTF
TRBV29-1	NA	TRBJ1-1	many	TGCAGCGCCGGCCAGACGAACACTGAAGCTTTCTTT	CSAGQTNTEAFF
TRBV6-5	TRBD2	TRBJ2-5	many	TGTGCCAGCAGTTACTCTAGAGGACTAGCGGGGGATCAAGAGACCCAGTACTTC	CASSYSRGLAGDQETQYF
TRBV18	NA	TRBJ2-2	NA	TGCGCCAGCAGCCCCCTGACAGGAAACACCGGGGAGCTGTTTTTT	CASSPLTGNTGELFF
TRBV20-1	NA	TRBJ2-6	medium-sized	TGCAGTGCTAGAGATCGGTTCGGGGGCTTCTCTGGGGCCAACGTCCTGACTTTC	CSARDRFGGFSGANVLTF
TRBV7-2	TRBD2	TRBJ2-1	many	TGTGCCAGCAGCTTAGTCCGGGGGGGCTTGGGTGAGCAGTTCTTC	CASSLVRGGLGEQFF